This TCR beta chain derives from a study of beta chain features in type 1 diabetes. The study, taken as a whole, reports: A pattern of fewer insertions and more deletions at VDJ junctions was seen in type 1 diabetes patients. Among patients with Type 1 diabetes, TCRB CDR3s were moderately but significantly shorter in every one of the four CD4+ subsets. For cells with high TCR expression, cDNA sequencing could yield over-representation.

Expressed TCRB transcripts were sequenced because the entire RNA isolate underwent reverse transcription. Approximately 3.6 million reads, on average, came from each naive, central memory and regulatory T cell sample. Clones were sequenced by immunoSEQ multiplex PCR, and TCRdb holds only the in-frame ones, with some missing. This sample has about 650,000 clones, with 9.5% to 15% found just once. The CDR3 is 17 amino acids. Germline V gives CDR1 SSHAT, CDR2 FNYEAQ (reference sequence). With regard to this clone: Its antigen is as yet unknown. The junction departs from the called germline gene at one end, perhaps through a read error.

Sequenced material: naive CD4+ T cells from blood. The rearrangement joins TRBV7-7 to TRBJ1-2; 7 positions match TRBD1. The receptor was isolated from a man aged 25 to 45 with type 1 diabetes. The CDR3 here is CASSSNRGPRAPYGYTF. In nucleotides, the CDR3 is TGTGCTAGCAGTTCCAACAGGGGCCCGCGAGCACCCTATGGCTACACCTTC.